These 15 T cell receptor beta chains were sequenced from one sample in a study of OX40 agonist ivuxolimab in advanced cancers. Here immunoSEQ multiplex PCR was the method, and the copy in TCRdb shows in-frame clones only, minus some. Seen here are 65,000 to 75,000 clones, approximately 78% observed once, and the top ten hold 0.42%. Sequencing used CD4+ or CD8+ T cells sorted from blood, obtained in a trial of the OX40 agonist ivuxolimab. These receptors were obtained from an adult with an advanced solid tumor such as melanoma, head and neck, liver or kidney cancer.

V is TRBV7-9 and J is TRBJ1-2; D is possibly TRBD1 (6 bases). Trimming shortened V by 4 bases and J by 1 base, and 13 bases separated the two germline ends. The CDR3 extends over 15 amino acids. Germline lookup yields CDR1 SEHNR and CDR2 FQNEAQ (reference sequence). The CDR3 sequence is CASSYGQNDNYGYTF. The CDR3 coding sequence is TGTGCCAGCAGCTACGGACAGAACGATAACTATGGCTACACCTTC.

The CDR3 loop is CASSPPTYSEAFF. The CDR3 DNA follows: TGTGCCAGCAGTCCCCCGACGTACTCCGAAGCTTTCTTT. The chain couples TRBV28 to TRBJ1-1, with no clear D. Germline assignment: CDR1 MDHEN and CDR2 SYDVKM. The CDR3 totals 13 residues. V was cut by 5 bases and J by 8 bases, with 15 bases left in between.

This clone was found a few times. The chain has TRBV5-1 and TRBJ2-1, with TRBD2 matching over 7 bases. The CDR3 has 14 amino acids. Germline lookup yields CDR1 SGHRS and CDR2 YFSETQ. Germline trimming cut 4 bases from V and 9 bases from J; bases unmatched to any gene: 10. The DNA for the CDR3 is TGCGCCAGCAGCCCTCGTACGGGGGAGGGTGAGCAGTTCTTC. The encoded protein is CASSPRTGEGEQFF.

CDR3 nucleotides: TGTGCCAGCAGAAGGCAGGCGAACACCGGGGAGCTGTTTTTT. Amino acids: CASRRQANTGELFF. The rearrangement uses TRBV2 and TRBJ2-2; no firm D call. The CDR3 covers 14 residues. The germline V gene has CDR1 SNHLY and CDR2 FYNNEI. Trimming took 6 bases from V and 0 from J, leaving 8 bases between them.

This clone was observed once. The CDR3 DNA follows: TGCGCCAGCAGCTTGGTTCTCCAGGGAAGTACTGGAAACACCATATATTTT. This encodes CASSLVLQGSTGNTIYF. The chain joins TRBV5-1 to TRBJ1-3; tentative D call: TRBD1 (5 bases). The CDR3 is 17 residues long. The germline gives CDR1 SGHRS, CDR2 YFSETQ. The ends were cut back, 0 bases at V and 2 bases at J, with 15 bases in the middle.

The J gene is TRBJ2-1, the V gene TRBV7-3; D uncertain. Trimming removed 0 bases at V and 9 bases at J, with 9 bases between. The CDR3 contains 13 residues. CDR1 SGHTA and CDR2 FQGTGA come from the germline V gene. CDR3 in DNA: TGTGCCAGCAGCTTAACTGAGAGCGTTGAGCAGTTCTTC. Amino acids: CASSLTESVEQFF.

The genes are TRBV7-6 and TRBJ2-2; no reliable D call. Between the trimmed V and J ends, which lost 0 bases and 5 bases, there was a span of 4 bases. This CDR3 is 13 amino acids long. Per the germline V gene, CDR1 is SGHVS and CDR2 is FNYEAQ. Here the CDR3 reads CASSLALTGELFF. As DNA, the CDR3 is TGTGCCAGCAGCTTAGCCCTAACCGGGGAGCTGTTTTTT. Complete variable domain (other parts from reference TRBV7-6 and TRBJ2-2): GAGVSQSPRYKVTKRGQDVALRCDPISGHVSLYWYRQALGQGPEFLTYFNYEAQQDKSGLPNDRFSAERPEGSISTLTIQRTEQRDSAMYRCASSLALTGELFFGEGSRLTVL.

The chain combines TRBV5-1 with TRBJ1-4; 7 bases agree with TRBD1. Germline V gives CDR1 SGHRS, CDR2 YFSETQ. This CDR3 is built from 14 residues. V lost 5 bases, J lost 8 bases, and 9 bases stayed unmatched. CDR3 amino acids: CASSLTGRNEKLFF. For the CDR3, the DNA is TGCGCCAGCAGTCTGACAGGGCGTAACGAAAAACTGTTTTTT.

The CDR3 sequence: CASSASPRSSYNEQFF. The CDR3 DNA is TGTGCCAGCAGCGCAAGTCCTCGGAGCTCCTACAATGAGCAGTTCTTC. The chain employs TRBV5-4 and TRBJ2-1; unclear D gene. Germline V gene sequence: CDR1 SGHNT, CDR2 YYREEE (reference sequence). The CDR3 has 16 amino acids. V shed 4 bases and J shed 0 bases, with 14 bases lying between them.

The rearrangement joins TRBV7-9 to TRBJ1-1, with 7 bases identical to TRBD1. J gave up 2 bases and V 4 bases, and 13 bases lay outside the gene matches. The CDR3 is made up of 17 amino acids. The germline gives CDR1 SEHNR, CDR2 FQNEAQ (reference sequence). The CDR3 coding sequence is TGTGCCAGCAGCTATAGGACAGGCGGCAGAGTAAACACTGAAGCTTTCTTT. Encoded protein: CASSYRTGGRVNTEAFF.

The chain carries TRBV7-8 and TRBJ2-5; no firm D call. The V and J ends lost 0 bases and 5 bases respectively, with 10 bases between them. This CDR3 spans 14 amino acids. Germline CDR1 and CDR2: SGHVS and FQNEAQ. The CDR3 reads CASSLAGLRETQYF. DNA of the CDR3: TGTGCCAGCAGCTTAGCGGGCCTGCGGGAGACCCAGTACTTC.

J is TRBJ2-5 and V is TRBV11-2; D perhaps matches TRBD1 (6 bases). This CDR3 region has 16 residues. Germline loops: CDR1 SGHAT, CDR2 FQNNGV. The germline V and J ends were trimmed by 1 base and 2 bases, with 14 bases remaining between them. This CDR3 is CASSLGGGQSQETQYF. For the CDR3, the DNA is TGTGCCAGCAGCTTAGGAGGAGGACAGTCACAAGAGACCCAGTACTTC.

The chain joins TRBV28 to TRBJ1-1; no firm D call. Trimming shortened V by 0 bases and J by 7 bases, and 3 bases separated the two germline ends. This CDR3 region has 11 residues. The germline CDR1 and CDR2 sequences are MDHEN and SYDVKM. The CDR3 protein is CASSLWGEAFF. The CDR3 nucleotides read TGTGCCAGCAGTTTATGGGGTGAAGCTTTCTTT.

Comments on this clone: A much larger clone sits a single nucleotide away, making a read error possible. The chain is built from TRBV6-1 and TRBJ2-1, with unresolved D. Trimming pared 7 bases from V and 4 bases from J, leaving 5 bases between. CDR1 and CDR2 from the germline V gene are MNHNS and SASEGT. CDR3 size: 11 residues. In DNA form, the CDR3 reads TGTGCCAGCAACAGTTACAATGAGCAGTTCTTC. Translation gives CASNSYNEQFF.

This sequence joins TRBV28 and TRBJ2-3, with D maybe TRBD1 (6 bases). Looked up from germline, CDR1 is MDHEN and CDR2 is SYDVKM. V dropped 5 bases and J dropped 1 base, with 7 bases sitting between them. The CDR3 contains 13 residues. The DNA for the CDR3 is TGTGCCAGCAGTCAGGGGCGCACAGATACGCAGTATTTT. The encoded protein is CASSQGRTDTQYF. The full variable domain, in which reference TRBV28 and TRBJ2-3 provide the parts outside the CDR3, is DVKVTQSSRYLVKRTGEKVFLECVQDMDHENMFWYRQDPGLGLRLIYFSYDVKMKEKGDIPEGYSVSREKKERFSLILESASTNQTSMYLCASSQGRTDTQYFGPGTRLTVL.